The rows below give T cell receptor beta chains drawn from one sample of a study of blood T cell repertoires in COVID-19. TCRdb's copy holds only in-frame clones and misses some; the assay was immunoSEQ multiplex PCR. The sample consists of about 250,000 clones, around three quarters of them appearing once. Sequencing was performed on peripheral blood. The origin of the receptors is a woman over 75 with acute or convalescent COVID-19. CDR3s include the opening cysteine and the closing phenylalanine or tryptophan. Each record gives: clone size, D gene, V gene, J gene, CDR3 protein, CDR3 DNA. The D gene is left open where the match is weak. Size is stated for part of the rows, as once, few or many counts, or as a class when the clone is expanded.

>-|-|TRBV12-3/TRBV12-4|TRBJ1-3
CASTPGNTIYF
TGTGCCAGCACCCCGGGAAACACCATATATTTT
>-|-|TRBV12-5|TRBJ1-2
CASGPRAGVTF
TGTGCTAGTGGACCCCGGGCAGGGGTCACCTTC
>-|-|TRBV19|TRBJ1-5
CASNPLAGKNQPQHF
TGTGCCAGTAACCCACTGGCAGGGAAAAATCAGCCCCAGCATTTT
>once|-|TRBV5-5|TRBJ2-7
CASRFTAGFGNEQYF
TGTGCCAGCAGATTCACGGCGGGATTCGGGAACGAGCAGTACTTC
>-|TRBD1|TRBV6-5|TRBJ1-2
CASRPGQGASYTF
TGTGCCAGCAGGCCAGGACAGGGGGCGAGCTACACCTTC
>-|-|TRBV6-5|TRBJ1-6
CASSYMGATNSPLHF
TGTGCCAGCAGTTACATGGGGGCGACTAATTCACCCCTCCACTTT
>few|-|TRBV7-8|TRBJ1-4
CASRPRGDEKLFF
TGTGCCAGCAGACCGCGGGGGGATGAAAAACTGTTTTTT
>once|TRBD1|TRBV6-1|TRBJ1-3
CASSEFHGTVSGNTIYF
TGTGCCAGCAGTGAATTCCACGGGACAGTCTCTGGAAACACCATATATTTT
>many|-|TRBV25-1|TRBJ2-7
CASSESSTVYEQYF
TGTGCCAGCAGTGAATCAAGCACTGTCTACGAGCAGTACTTC
>-|-|TRBV25-1|TRBJ1-1
CASSDRTGSTSEAFF
TGTGCCAGCAGTGACCGGACGGGAAGCACTTCTGAAGCTTTCTTT
>-|-|TRBV10-3|TRBJ2-1
CAISQSLLERNEQFF
TGTGCCATCAGCCAAAGCCTTCTAGAGCGCAATGAGCAGTTCTTC
>-|-|TRBV13|TRBJ2-6
CASSRSRRGLSGANVLTF
TGTGCCAGCAGCCGTAGCAGGAGGGGACTCTCTGGGGCCAACGTCCTGACTTTC
>few|-|TRBV2|TRBJ1-5
CASSADSYSNQPQHF
TGTGCCAGCAGTGCGGACAGTTATAGCAATCAGCCCCAGCATTTT
>few|-|TRBV21-1|TRBJ2-1
CASSPRGSYNEQFF
TGTGCCAGCAGCCCCCGGGGCTCCTACAATGAGCAGTTCTTC
>-|-|TRBV6-5|TRBJ2-7
CASTTTASSSYEQYF
TGTGCCAGCACTACTACAGCTAGCAGCTCCTACGAGCAGTACTTC
>many|TRBD1|TRBV12-5|TRBJ2-2
CASGSPGGGTGNTGELFF
TGTGCTAGTGGTTCTCCCGGTGGGGGGACAGGGAACACCGGGGAGCTGTTTTTT
>-|-|TRBV18|TRBJ1-1
CASSPQRGMNTEAFF
TGTGCCAGCTCACCGCAAAGGGGTATGAACACTGAAGCTTTCTTT
>-|-|TRBV19|TRBJ1-6
CASTLSGAGYSSPLHF
TGTGCCAGTACCCTCTCCGGCGCAGGGTACAGTTCACCCCTCCACTTT
>-|TRBD1|TRBV19|TRBJ1-5
CASSPITGGGQPQHF
TGTGCCAGTAGTCCGATCACAGGGGGCGGGCAGCCCCAGCATTTT
>-|-|TRBV7-9|TRBJ2-7
CASSLEHEQYF
TGTGCCAGCAGCTTAGAGCACGAGCAGTACTTC
>-|-|TRBV5-4|TRBJ2-1
CASSLDPLTYNEQFF
TGTGCCAGCAGCTTGGATCCACTGACCTACAATGAGCAGTTCTTC
>-|-|TRBV19|TRBJ2-3
CASSIFEATDTQYF
TGTGCCAGTAGTATCTTCGAGGCCACAGATACGCAGTATTTT
>once|-|TRBV18|TRBJ1-4
CASSPPASEKLFF
TGTGCCAGCTCACCACCGGCCAGTGAAAAACTGTTTTTT
>-|-|TRBV11-2|TRBJ1-6
CASSPAGGGGFSPLHF
TGTGCCAGCAGCCCCGCCGGGGGAGGAGGATTTTCACCCCTCCACTTT
>-|-|TRBV19|TRBJ2-1
CASSRVFREYVHEQFF
TGTGCCAGTAGTAGGGTTTTTCGGGAGTACGTCCATGAGCAGTTCTTC
>once|-|TRBV3-1/TRBV3-2|TRBJ1-3
CASSQAGGNTIYF
TGTGCCAGCAGCCAAGCCGGGGGAAACACCATATATTTT
>-|TRBD2|TRBV3-1/TRBV3-2|TRBJ2-5
CASSQRTSEETQYF
TGTGCCAGCAGCCAAAGGACTAGCGAGGAGACCCAGTACTTC
>once|TRBD2|TRBV5-1|TRBJ2-5
CASSLGVGGSEETQYF
TGCGCCAGCAGCTTGGGAGTGGGAGGGAGCGAGGAGACCCAGTACTTC
>-|TRBD1|TRBV7-8|TRBJ2-5
CASSSNRGVETQYF
TGTGCCAGCAGCTCCAACAGGGGGGTAGAGACCCAGTACTTC